The rows below give T cell receptor beta chains drawn from one sample of a study of cytomegalovirus exposure and HLA in healthy donors. TCRdb keeps only in-frame clones here, not all; method: immunoSEQ multiplex PCR. The sample holds approximately 150,000 clones; about 75% are singletons and the top ten take approximately 4.6%. The sequencing sample was made of PBMCs. The receptors were gathered from a man between 18 and 35 years old in good health and CMV-seropositive. Each CDR3 is given without its conserved first and last residue. D genes are given only for firm matches.

TRBJ1-5	.	TRBV19	ASTPTVNQPQH
TRBJ2-5	.	TRBV5-1	ASSLQEGRETQY
TRBJ1-4	TRBD1	TRBV10-3	AISLDRDREKLF
TRBJ2-3	TRBD2	TRBV2	ASSVSSGGAWDTQY
TRBJ2-6	.	TRBV28	ASSSGIGAGGANVLT
TRBJ2-5	.	TRBV29-1	SVAYGGLDRETQY
TRBJ1-5	.	TRBV28	ASSHRQFSNQPQH
TRBJ1-4	TRBD1	TRBV5-6	ASSPRGLAEKLF
TRBJ2-6	.	TRBV5-8	ASSLVRAGGSSGANVLT
TRBJ1-2	TRBD1	TRBV11-3	ASSSSYGQGIQSGYT
TRBJ1-2	.	TRBV5-6	ASSLVDYSYYGYT
TRBJ1-2	.	TRBV19	ASSTQSTGANYGYT
TRBJ2-1	TRBD2	TRBV6-1	ASSAWTSGSSDEQF
TRBJ1-1	TRBD1	TRBV6-5	ASRNRGNTEAF
TRBJ2-5	.	TRBV7-2	ASSSQETQY
TRBJ2-1	.	TRBV7-2	ASSLSRVGGNEQF
TRBJ1-1	TRBD1	TRBV4-1	ASSQSTGGNTEAF
TRBJ1-1	.	TRBV6-6	ASNRLHIPDTEAF
TRBJ1-1	.	TRBV6-1	ASSWGQNTEAF
TRBJ1-1	.	TRBV19	ASSRVEGVAF
TRBJ1-6	.	TRBV5-1	ASSLYSGGDSPLH
TRBJ2-5	.	TRBV7-7	ASSRGIQETQY
TRBJ1-1	.	TRBV7-2	ASSFGQYGTEAF
TRBJ2-1	TRBD2	TRBV7-2	ASSLPGGGQNEQF
TRBJ1-6	.	TRBV14	ASSQEFGTFNSPLH
TRBJ2-1	.	TRBV7-9	ASSSKRPEAEQF
TRBJ1-2	TRBD1	TRBV12-5	ASGPGTGYAYGYT
TRBJ2-2	TRBD1	TRBV16	ASSQDRGNTGELF